Following are 2 T cell receptor beta chains from one sample sequenced in a study of CD8 T cells in Susac syndrome. Random hexamers were used to reverse transcribe the RNA input (about 0.5 to 1 ug). TCRdb re-analysed the immunoSEQ multiplex PCR reads in MiXCR, keeping a single row per CDR3 protein. The sample consists of 85,000 to 130,000 distinct CDR3 sequences, approximately 94% of them appearing once. The sequenced material came from CD8+ T cells from PBMCs. The receptors shown here come from a human donor with Susac syndrome.

The rearrangement joins TRBV12-3 or TRBV12-4 to TRBJ2-5; 8 positions agree with TRBD2. There are 15 residues in the CDR3. The trim removed 3 bases at V and 3 bases at J, leaving 6 bases unmatched. The CDR3 DNA reads as TGTGCCAGCAGTTTGGCGGGGGGAGTTGAAGAGACCCAGTACTTC. Translating it yields CASSLAGGVEETQYF.

The chain combines TRBV15 with TRBJ1-1; weak D call: TRBD1 (6 bases). CDR1 is LNHNV, CDR2 YYDKDF, per germline (reference sequence). The V end was cut by 0 bases, the J end by 4 bases, with 15 bases between. CDR3 length: 16 amino acids. Here the CDR3 reads CATSRDRQAVFTEAFF. The DNA for the CDR3 is TGTGCCACCAGCAGAGACCGACAGGCGGTTTTCACTGAAGCTTTCTTT.